A single sample is the source of the 25 T cell receptor beta chains below, sequenced in a study of blood T cell repertoires in COVID-19 (dated by TCRdb to the early 2020s). Library preparation used the immunoSEQ multiplex PCR assay. TCRdb mirrors the immuneACCESS table, restricted to in-frame sequences. Some clones are absent from its copies; in checked studies, under half trace to an unresolved V gene, and the reason for the others is unknown. The sample data list approximately 310,000 clones, and approximately 83% of these were observed just once. Of the sample, under 2.5% is held by the ten largest clones. Sequencing used PBMCs or T cells enriched from blood (not recorded which). All receptors come from a man aged 25 to 45 who had recovered from COVID-19.

The rearrangement joins TRBV9 to TRBJ2-3; D unresolved. Trimming shortened V by 0 bases and J by 0 bases, and 11 bases separated the two germline ends. The germline CDR1 and CDR2 sequences are SGDLS and YYNGEE. The CDR3 is 16 amino acids. DNA for the CDR3: TGTGCCAGCAGCGTAGGTGAGTTATCCAGCACAGATACGCAGTATTTT. It yields the protein CASSVGELSSTDTQYF.

The gene calls are TRBV19 and TRBJ2-2; 7 positions match TRBD2. Germline CDR1 and CDR2: LNHDA and SQIVND (reference sequence). The CDR3 contains 15 residues. V shed 0 bases and J 6 bases; nucleotides not matched to a gene: 4. CDR3: CASSIEPRGAGELFF. CDR3 sequence (DNA): TGTGCCAGTAGTATAGAGCCTCGGGGGGCCGGGGAGCTGTTTTTT.

This chain uses TRBV15 with TRBJ2-7; 10 bases fit TRBD1. Germline V lookup: CDR1 LNHNV, CDR2 YYDKDF (reference sequence). V lost 3 bases and J lost 6; bases outside the gene matches: 14. The CDR3 length is 17 residues. As DNA, the CDR3 is TGTGCCACCAGCAGGGGAGCGACAGGGGGCGCGAGAGGCGAGCAGTACTTC. Translating gives CATSRGATGGARGEQYF.

The chain is built from TRBV10-2 and TRBJ2-1; tentative D call: TRBD1 (6 bases). Germline V gene data show CDR1 as WSHSY and CDR2 as SAAADI. The CDR3 totals 15 residues. V lost 4 bases and J lost 3, with 13 bases in between. The CDR3 loop is CASSGRTVGYNEQFF. In nucleotides, the CDR3 is TGCGCCAGCAGTGGCAGGACAGTTGGCTACAATGAGCAGTTCTTC.

The chain is built from TRBV27 and TRBJ1-5; D might be TRBD1 (5 bases). Germline V gene sequence: CDR1 MNHEY, CDR2 SMNVEV (reference sequence). The CDR3 spans 15 residues. Trimming stripped 4 bases from V and 4 bases from J, with 14 bases between. Here the CDR3 reads CASSYSGTGNQPQHF. CDR3 bases: TGTGCCAGCAGTTACTCCGGGACTGGGAATCAGCCCCAGCATTTT.

The chain joins TRBV5-1 to TRBJ1-1, with D hard to call. The V gene's germline CDR1 is SGHRS and CDR2 YFSETQ. V was cut by 2 bases and J by 1 base, with 6 bases left in between. The CDR3 is 13 residues long. CDR3 in amino acids: CASSFLTNTEAFF. The CDR3 DNA sequence: TGCGCCAGCAGCTTCCTAACGAACACTGAAGCTTTCTTT.

V usage is TRBV7-9 and J usage is TRBJ2-3; 10 nucleotides align to TRBD2. Looked up from germline, CDR1 is SEHNR and CDR2 is FQNEAQ (reference sequence). The trim removed 3 bases at V and 0 bases at J, leaving 3 bases unmatched. This CDR3 has 16 amino acids. CDR3 protein: CASSFQLAGSTDTQYF. CDR3 nucleotides: TGTGCCAGCAGCTTCCAACTAGCGGGGAGCACAGATACGCAGTATTTT.

The rearrangement links TRBV7-3 to TRBJ2-3; 9 positions match TRBD2. CDR3 length: 14 residues. CDR1 SGHTA and CDR2 FQGTGA come from the germline V gene. V lost 3 bases and J lost 4; bases outside the gene matches: 2. The CDR3 spells CASSFSGGSDTQYF. The CDR3 DNA reads as TGTGCCAGCAGCTTTAGCGGGGGTTCAGATACGCAGTATTTT.

The chain employs TRBV5-4 and TRBJ2-5; D is possibly TRBD2 (6 bases). V dropped 4 bases and J dropped 1 base, with 14 bases sitting between them. Germline CDR1 SGHNT, CDR2 YYREEE (reference sequence). The CDR3 is made up of 15 amino acids. The CDR3 spells CASSPGSSGQETQYF. CDR3 bases: TGTGCCAGCAGCCCCGGAAGTAGCGGCCAAGAGACCCAGTACTTC.

The V call is TRBV6-2 or TRBV6-3, the J call TRBJ1-1, with a possible D match to TRBD1 (5 bases). This CDR3 is built from 14 residues. Per the germline V gene, CDR1 is MNHEY and CDR2 is SVGEGT. V lost 5 bases, J lost 1 base, and 11 bases lay in between. The CDR3 is CASSGQGTNTEAFF. The CDR3 DNA sequence: TGTGCCAGCAGTGGCCAGGGAACGAACACTGAAGCTTTCTTT.

The DNA for the CDR3 is TGTGCCAGCAGTGAAGGGACAGGGAGGGGCTACACCTTC. Translation gives CASSEGTGRGYTF. The V and J genes are TRBV2 and TRBJ1-2; 8 nucleotides agree with TRBD1. Germline values: CDR1 SNHLY, CDR2 FYNNEI. The CDR3 consists of 13 residues. The V segment lost 1 base and the J segment 8 bases; nucleotides outside the gene matches: 3.

This sequence joins TRBV29-1 and TRBJ1-2; a possible D gene is TRBD1 (5 bases). CDR3 size: 13 residues. The V gene's germline CDR1 is SQVTM and CDR2 ANQGSEA. Trimming took off 3 bases at V and 9 bases at J, with 17 bases between the two ends. This CDR3 is CSVEDKTFQSYTF. For the CDR3, the DNA is TGCAGCGTTGAGGACAAAACTTTTCAGAGCTACACCTTC.

This chain links TRBV9 with TRBJ2-2; 9 bases fit TRBD1. The V and J ends lost 6 bases and 5 bases, in that order; junction bases with no gene match: 8. This CDR3 contains 15 residues. Per germline, CDR1 SGDLS and CDR2 YYNGEE. This CDR3 reads CASNPGTGITGELFF. The CDR3 coding sequence is TGTGCCAGCAACCCCGGGACAGGGATTACCGGGGAGCTGTTTTTT.

The chain recombines TRBV6-5 with TRBJ1-1; D is possibly TRBD1 (6 bases). The CDR3 contains 13 residues. Germline V gene lookup returns CDR1 MNHEY and CDR2 SVGAGI. Between the trimmed V and J ends, which lost 9 bases and 1 base, there was a span of 12 bases. The CDR3 nucleotides are TGTGCCAGTAAAACACAGGGGAACACTGAAGCTTTCTTT. Amino acids: CASKTQGNTEAFF.

The chain is built from TRBV6-2 or TRBV6-3 and TRBJ2-7; 10 bases fit TRBD1. Germline V CDR1 and CDR2: MNHEY, SVGEGT. This CDR3 is built from 14 residues. The J segment lost 5 bases and the V segment lost 1 base, leaving 2 bases of the junction unmatched. The CDR3, as DNA: TGTGCCAGCAGTTACTGGGACAGGGGAGACGAGCAGTACTTC. Translated, it gives CASSYWDRGDEQYF.

The chain has TRBV3-1 (or the pseudogene TRBV3-2) and TRBJ1-1, with 10 bases aligning to TRBD1. The germline gives CDR1 LGHDT, CDR2 YNNKEL (reference sequence). The CDR3 contains 13 residues. V dropped 4 bases and J dropped 7; count of bases not matched to a gene: 3. The CDR3 region has the DNA TGTGCCAGCAGCCCGACAGGGGGCGGTGAAGCTTTCTTT. This translates into CASSPTGGGEAFF.

The gene calls are TRBV5-8 and TRBJ1-2; the match to TRBD1 covers 9 bases. Germline-derived CDR1 and CDR2 are SGHTS and YDEGEE. V gave up 2 bases and J gave up 2 bases; unmatched junction bases: 4. The CDR3 is 15 residues long. The CDR3 DNA reads TGTGCCAGCAGCTTCTGGACAGGGGAGAACTATGGCTACACCTTC. Protein product: CASSFWTGENYGYTF.

This clone was found once. The V and J genes are TRBV5-1 and TRBJ2-7; D is undetermined. V was cut by 4 bases and J by 7 bases, with 12 bases left in between. Germline CDR1 SGHRS, CDR2 YFSETQ. There are 12 residues in the CDR3. CDR3 in amino acids: CASSQSNSEQYF. The CDR3 bases are TGCGCCAGCAGCCAATCTAACAGTGAGCAGTACTTC.

This chain connects TRBV7-9 to TRBJ2-1; D may be TRBD2 (5 bases). This CDR3 has 15 amino acids. Germline loops: CDR1 SEHNR, CDR2 FQNEAQ (reference sequence). The V end was cut by 5 bases, the J end by 3 bases, with 14 bases between. CDR3 region: CASSPSGNFYNEQFF. In nucleotides, the CDR3 is TGTGCCAGCAGCCCGAGCGGTAACTTCTACAATGAGCAGTTCTTC.

This rearrangement joins TRBV2 to TRBJ2-1, with TRBD2 as a possible D gene (6 bases). V lost 5 bases and J 7 bases, leaving 12 bases between the germline ends. This CDR3 is built from 13 residues. Germline CDR1 SNHLY, CDR2 FYNNEI. The CDR3 region is CASSRTSWNEQFF. CDR3 nucleotides: TGTGCCAGCAGTCGTACTAGCTGGAATGAGCAGTTCTTC.

This chain uses TRBV5-5 with TRBJ1-1, with TRBD1 matching 9 bases. From germline, CDR1 is SGHKS and CDR2 YYEKEE (reference sequence). J lost 5 bases, V lost 0 bases, and 11 bases had no gene match. The CDR3 covers 17 residues. CDR3 sequence: CASSLVTGGAFGTEAFF. DNA of the CDR3: TGTGCCAGCAGCTTGGTGACAGGGGGTGCTTTTGGGACTGAAGCTTTCTTT.

CDR3 region: CASSPGTGYNEQFF. The CDR3 coding sequence is TGTGCCAGCAGTCCGGGGACAGGCTACAATGAGCAGTTCTTC. The chain recombines TRBV2 with TRBJ2-1; TRBD1 agrees at 8 bases. The CDR3 length is 14 residues. V dropped 5 bases and J dropped 3; count of bases not matched to a gene: 3. Per the germline V gene, CDR1 is SNHLY and CDR2 is FYNNEI.

The genes are TRBV4-1 and TRBJ2-2; D is uncertain. V was trimmed by 2 bases and J by 0 bases, leaving 10 bases between them. This CDR3 comprises 16 residues. Germline V gene sequence: CDR1 MGHRA, CDR2 YSYEKL. CDR3 amino acids: CASSQIGSTNTGELFF. The CDR3 coding sequence is TGCGCCAGCAGCCAAATCGGGTCCACGAACACCGGGGAGCTGTTTTTT.

In its sample, this clone was seen once. This chain joins TRBV27 and TRBJ1-2; D is possibly TRBD1 (5 bases). Germline lookup yields CDR1 MNHEY and CDR2 SMNVEV (reference sequence). The V gene lost 3 bases and the J gene lost 2 bases, with 16 bases spanning the gap. This CDR3 is built from 16 residues. The chain's CDR3 is CASSFAQGGGNYGYTF. The CDR3 DNA reads TGTGCCAGCAGTTTCGCCCAGGGAGGCGGAAACTATGGCTACACCTTC.

The V gene is TRBV28, the J gene TRBJ1-1; TRBD1 is a possible D gene (5 bases). Germline CDR1 and CDR2: MDHEN and SYDVKM. The CDR3 spans 11 residues. The V end was cut by 7 bases, the J end by 8 bases, with 11 bases between. The CDR3 nucleotides read TGTGCCAGCAACCGAAGGACAGAAGCTTTCTTT. This sequence encodes CASNRRTEAFF.